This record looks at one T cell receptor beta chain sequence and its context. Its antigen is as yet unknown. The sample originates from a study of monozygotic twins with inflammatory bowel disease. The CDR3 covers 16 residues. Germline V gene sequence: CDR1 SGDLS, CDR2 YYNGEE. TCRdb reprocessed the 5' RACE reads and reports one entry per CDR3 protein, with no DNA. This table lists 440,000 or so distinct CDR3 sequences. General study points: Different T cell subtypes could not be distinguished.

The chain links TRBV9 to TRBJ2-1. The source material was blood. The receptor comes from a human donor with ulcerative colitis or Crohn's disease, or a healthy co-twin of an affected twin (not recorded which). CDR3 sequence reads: CASSVKAGGLRNEQFF.